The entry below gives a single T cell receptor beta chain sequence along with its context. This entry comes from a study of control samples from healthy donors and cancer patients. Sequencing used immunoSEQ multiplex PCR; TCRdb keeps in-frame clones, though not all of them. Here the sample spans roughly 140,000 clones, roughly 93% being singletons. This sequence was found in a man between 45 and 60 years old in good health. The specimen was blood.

CDR3 sequence: CASTSGAALNEQFF. The CDR3 nucleotides read TGTGCCAGCACCTCAGGGGCAGCTTTGAATGAGCAGTTCTTC. The chain links TRBV3-1 (or the pseudogene TRBV3-2) to TRBJ2-1, with D possibly TRBD1 on 6 matching bases. V was pared by 7 bases and J by 7 bases, with 17 bases between. Looked up from germline, CDR1 is LGHDT and CDR2 is YNNKEL (reference sequence). This CDR3 spans 14 amino acids.